This TCR beta chain was retrieved from a study of blood T cell repertoires in COVID-19. Study background: Acute-phase and convalescent COVID-19 samples originated in the United States, Italy and Spain.

This CDR3 has 13 residues. The V gene lost 8 bases and the J gene lost 1 base, with 9 bases spanning the gap. Germline V gene sequence: CDR1 SNHLY, CDR2 FYNNEI. As handled by the study authors: Amplification of reference gene primers was used by the study to estimate nucleated cell counts. Generated by immunoSEQ multiplex PCR, the TCRdb table keeps only in-frame clones and is missing some. V and J calls and clone size are given by that table; D and trimming were obtained from the DNA. Of approximately 110,000 clones in the sample, approximately 81% were seen once. Sequencing used peripheral blood. The receptor was isolated from a man aged 40-49 years with acute or convalescent COVID-19. The chain couples TRBV2 to TRBJ1-3; D perhaps matches TRBD1 (5 bases). CDR3 coding DNA: TGTGCCAGCGTCAGGGAATCTGGAAACACCATATATTTT. It yields the protein CASVRESGNTIYF.